These 2 T cell receptor beta chains originate from one sample sequenced in a study of graft-versus-host responses after intestinal transplantation. TCRdb keeps only in-frame clones here, not all; method: immunoSEQ multiplex PCR. The sample has about 25,000 clones, around 96% seen once. Source: PBMCs, taken roughly 29 days after intestinal transplant. Receptors were obtained from a human patient who received an intestinal transplant, so some T cells may come from the graft donor.

The rearrangement uses TRBV11-2 and TRBJ1-1; D might be TRBD1 (5 bases). This CDR3 contains 17 residues. Germline lookup yields CDR1 SGHAT and CDR2 FQNNGV. V dropped 0 bases and J dropped 5 bases, with 19 bases sitting between them. For the CDR3, the DNA is TGTGCCAGCAGCTTAGATAATGGAGGGGTCCGCGGGACTGAAGCTTTCTTT. Its translation is CASSLDNGGVRGTEAFF. Together with reference TRBV11-2 and TRBJ1-1, the CDR3 gives the full variable domain: EAGVAQSPRYKIIEKRQSVAFWCNPISGHATLYWYQQILGQGPKLLIQFQNNGVVDDSQLPKDRFSAERLKGVDSTLKIQPAKLEDSAVYLCASSLDNGGVRGTEAFFGQGTRLTVV.

The chain employs TRBV6-6 and TRBJ2-2, with D perhaps matching TRBD2 (6 bases). The CDR3 totals 14 residues. The germline V gene has CDR1 MNHNY and CDR2 SVGAGI (reference sequence). V dropped 6 bases and J dropped 4 bases, with 12 bases sitting between them. The DNA for the CDR3 is TGTGCCAGCAGCGGGGGACCGGGCACCGGGGAGCTGTTTTTT. Its protein product is CASSGGPGTGELFF.